This TCR beta chain was recorded in a study of blood T cell repertoires in COVID-19. Study-level information: The United States, Italy and Spain supplied acute and convalescent COVID-19 samples. The analysed material was cDNA or gDNA that came from T cells, B-cell-depleted T cells, or PBMCs.

In the original workflow: Estimation of nucleated cell counts was performed using reference gene primer amplification. The method was immunoSEQ multiplex PCR; TCRdb's version includes in-frame clones alone and lacks a portion of them. The V and J calls and clone size come from that table; D and trimming were worked out from the DNA. The sample holds under 150,000 clones, approximately 84% seen once. The source is a woman over 75 with acute or convalescent COVID-19. The sample comprised peripheral blood.

CDR3 region: CASRPGVGYGYTF. For the CDR3, the DNA is TGTGCCAGCAGGCCGGGGGTGGGGTATGGCTACACCTTC. J is TRBJ1-2 and V is TRBV7-2; a weak D match, TRBD1 (5 bases). This CDR3 spans 13 amino acids. V was shortened by 6 bases and J by 5 bases, with 13 bases between the two germline ends. Looked up from germline, CDR1 is SGHTA and CDR2 is FQGNSA.